These 7 T cell receptor beta chains originate from one sample sequenced in a study of radiotherapy plus CTLA-4 blockade in lung cancer. Here immunoSEQ multiplex PCR was the method, and the copy in TCRdb shows in-frame clones only, minus some. This sample carries 65,000 to 95,000 clones, more than 75% of them seen once, and the ten largest clones take around 40%. The sequences come from peripheral blood, collected from a patient treated with radiotherapy plus ipilimumab. Receptors were obtained from a human donor with non-small cell lung cancer that progressed on radiotherapy plus ipilimumab.

The V and J genes are TRBV30 and TRBJ1-3, with D uncertain. The germline V gene has CDR1 GTSNPN and CDR2 SVGIG (reference sequence). The CDR3 sequence is 14 residues long. Trimming cost V 1 base and J 0 bases, with 7 bases left between them. The CDR3 DNA reads TGTGCCTGGAGTGCTACTTCCTCTGGAAACACCATATATTTT. It translates to CAWSATSSGNTIYF.

This chain joins TRBV7-9 and TRBJ2-1; D may match TRBD1 or TRBD2 (5 bases each). V lost 6 bases to trimming and J lost 10 bases, with 10 bases between them. CDR1 is SEHNR, CDR2 FQNEAQ, per germline (reference sequence). This CDR3 contains 11 residues. CDR3 bases: TGTGCCAGCAGTTACCGGGGCGAGCAGTTCTTC. Protein sequence: CASSYRGEQFF.

This clone has only one observation. This sequence joins TRBV5-4 and TRBJ1-2; D gene uncertain. CDR1 is SGHNT, CDR2 YYREEE, per germline (reference sequence). CDR3 length: 15 residues. V was clipped by 5 bases and J by 2 bases, with 16 bases between them. CDR3 nucleotides: TGTGCCAGCAGTTCGGTTTTGGGGAAAAACTATGGCTACACCTTC. As protein: CASSSVLGKNYGYTF.

This chain uses TRBV5-1 with TRBJ1-2; D is possibly TRBD1 (5 bases). Trimming shortened V by 3 bases and J by 5 bases, and 17 bases separated the two germline ends. Germline V gene sequence: CDR1 SGHRS, CDR2 YFSETQ. The CDR3 is 15 amino acids. The CDR3 DNA is TGCGCCAGCAGCTCCGGGACCGCGACCGTATATGGCTACACCTTC. This gives the protein CASSSGTATVYGYTF.

V usage is TRBV12-5 and J usage is TRBJ2-1; no clear D gene. The CDR3 runs 10 residues. CDR1 LGHNT and CDR2 FRNRAP come from the germline V gene. Between the trimmed V and J ends, which lost 7 bases and 7 bases, there was a span of 5 bases. CDR3: CASEGNEQFF. CDR3 nucleotides: TGTGCTAGTGAAGGGAATGAGCAGTTCTTC.

Concerning this clone: A read error may produce the germline difference seen at one junction end. The chain uses TRBV6-6 and TRBJ1-5, with D unresolved. This CDR3 has 12 amino acids. Germline CDR1 reads MNHNY; CDR2 reads SVGAGI (reference sequence). The CDR3 reads CASNYGSIEQHF. Written as DNA, the CDR3 is TGTGCCAGCAATTACGGGAGTATCGAACAGCATTTT.

The rearrangement uses TRBV9 and TRBJ2-1; D gene ambiguous. V was pared by 4 bases and J by 1 base, with 3 bases between. CDR1 is SGDLS and CDR2 is YYNGEE in the germline V gene. The CDR3 spans 12 residues. The CDR3 loop is CASSLSYNEQFF. The CDR3 DNA sequence: TGTGCCAGCAGCCTGTCCTACAATGAGCAGTTCTTC.